Included here is one T cell receptor beta chain sequence, with context. The assay was immunoSEQ multiplex PCR, and TCRdb's table has in-frame clones only and misses some. The sample yields approximately 300,000 clones, around nine tenths seen once. The source of the sample is a study of blood T cell repertoires in COVID-19. Study information: The cDNA or gDNA used as material had been derived from T cells, B-cell-depleted T cells, or PBMCs.

Per the germline V gene, CDR1 is SGDLS and CDR2 is YYNGEE. V dropped 0 bases and J dropped 6 bases, with 12 bases sitting between them. CDR3 size: 14 residues. Cohorts were determined from participant-reported clinical history. The receptor was derived from a woman aged 25 to 45 who had been exposed to COVID-19. Material for sequencing was PBMCs or T cells enriched from blood (not recorded which). The chain uses TRBV9 and TRBJ1-2; TRBD1 is a possible D gene (6 bases). This CDR3 is CASSVVMAGDGYTF. DNA for the CDR3: TGTGCCAGCAGCGTAGTAATGGCAGGGGATGGCTACACCTTC.